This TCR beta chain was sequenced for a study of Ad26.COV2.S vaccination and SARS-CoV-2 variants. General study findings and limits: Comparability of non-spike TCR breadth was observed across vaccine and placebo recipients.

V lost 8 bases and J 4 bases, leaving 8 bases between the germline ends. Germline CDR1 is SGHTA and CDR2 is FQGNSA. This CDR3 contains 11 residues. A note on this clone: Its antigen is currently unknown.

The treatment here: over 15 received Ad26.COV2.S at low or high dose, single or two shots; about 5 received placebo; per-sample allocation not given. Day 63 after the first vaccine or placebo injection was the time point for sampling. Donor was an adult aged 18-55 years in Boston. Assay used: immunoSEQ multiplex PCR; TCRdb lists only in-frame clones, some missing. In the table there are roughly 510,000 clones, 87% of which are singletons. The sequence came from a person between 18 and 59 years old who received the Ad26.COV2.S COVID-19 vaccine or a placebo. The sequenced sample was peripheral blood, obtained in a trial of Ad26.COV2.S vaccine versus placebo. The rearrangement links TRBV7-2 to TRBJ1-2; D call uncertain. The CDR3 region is CASGLLYGYTF. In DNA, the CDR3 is TGTGCCAGCGGGTTACTCTATGGCTACACCTTC.